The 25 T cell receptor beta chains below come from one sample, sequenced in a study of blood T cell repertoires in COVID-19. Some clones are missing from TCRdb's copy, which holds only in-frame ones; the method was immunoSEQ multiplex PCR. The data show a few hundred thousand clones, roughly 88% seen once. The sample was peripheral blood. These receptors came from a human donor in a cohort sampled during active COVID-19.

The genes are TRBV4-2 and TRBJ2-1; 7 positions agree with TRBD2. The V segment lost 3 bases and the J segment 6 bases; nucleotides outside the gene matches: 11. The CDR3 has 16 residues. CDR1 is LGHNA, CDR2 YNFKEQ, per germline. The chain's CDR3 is CASSQTLGSGGNEQFF. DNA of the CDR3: TGTGCCAGCAGCCAGACCCTCGGCTCGGGGGGCAATGAGCAGTTCTTC.

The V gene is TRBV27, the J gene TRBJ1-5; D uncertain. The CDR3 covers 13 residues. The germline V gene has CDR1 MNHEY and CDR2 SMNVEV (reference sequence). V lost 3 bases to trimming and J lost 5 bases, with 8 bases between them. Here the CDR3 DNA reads TGTGCCAGCAGTTTTTCCGGGGATCAGCCCCAGCATTTT. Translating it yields CASSFSGDQPQHF.

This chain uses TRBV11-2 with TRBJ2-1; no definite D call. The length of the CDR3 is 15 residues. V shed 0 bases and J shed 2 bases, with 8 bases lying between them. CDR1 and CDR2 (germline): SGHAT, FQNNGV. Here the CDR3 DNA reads TGTGCCAGCAGCTTAGAGCGGTCGCCCTACAATGAGCAGTTCTTC. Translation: CASSLERSPYNEQFF. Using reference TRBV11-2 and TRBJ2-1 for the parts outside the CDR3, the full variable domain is EAGVAQSPRYKIIEKRQSVAFWCNPISGHATLYWYQQILGQGPKLLIQFQNNGVVDDSQLPKDRFSAERLKGVDSTLKIQPAKLEDSAVYLCASSLERSPYNEQFFGPGTRLTVL.

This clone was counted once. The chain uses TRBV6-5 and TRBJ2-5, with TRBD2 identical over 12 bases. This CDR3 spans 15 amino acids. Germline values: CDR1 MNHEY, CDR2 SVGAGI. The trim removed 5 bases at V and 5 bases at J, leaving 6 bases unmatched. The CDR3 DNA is TGTGCCAGCAGTCCTAGCGGGAGGGCCGGGGAGACCCAGTACTTC. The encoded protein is CASSPSGRAGETQYF.

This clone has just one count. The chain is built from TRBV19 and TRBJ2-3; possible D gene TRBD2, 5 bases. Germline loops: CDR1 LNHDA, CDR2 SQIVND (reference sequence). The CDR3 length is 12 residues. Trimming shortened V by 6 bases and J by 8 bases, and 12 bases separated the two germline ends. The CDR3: CASSPTRGTQYF. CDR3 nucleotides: TGTGCCAGTAGCCCCACACGGGGTACGCAGTATTTT.

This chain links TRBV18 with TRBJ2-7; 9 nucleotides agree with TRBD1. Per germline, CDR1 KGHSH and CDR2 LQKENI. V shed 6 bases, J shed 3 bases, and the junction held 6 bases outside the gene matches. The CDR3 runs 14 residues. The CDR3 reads CASSRQGEVYEQYF. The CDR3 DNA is TGTGCCAGCTCGCGACAGGGGGAGGTCTACGAGCAGTACTTC.

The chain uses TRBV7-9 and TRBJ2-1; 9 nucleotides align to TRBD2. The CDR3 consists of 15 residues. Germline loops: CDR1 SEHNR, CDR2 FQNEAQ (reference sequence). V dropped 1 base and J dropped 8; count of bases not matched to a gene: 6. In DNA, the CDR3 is TGTGCCAGCAGCTTAGGGGCGGGAGGGCACGATGAGCAGTTCTTC. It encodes CASSLGAGGHDEQFF.

This CDR3 is CASRTSGPNNEQFF. DNA for the CDR3: TGCGCCAGCAGGACTAGCGGGCCCAACAATGAGCAGTTCTTC. V is TRBV10-2 and J is TRBJ2-1; 10 bases agree with TRBD2. The CDR3 contains 14 residues. V was pared by 6 bases and J by 5 bases, with 4 bases of the junction left unmatched. Germline loops: CDR1 WSHSY, CDR2 SAAADI.

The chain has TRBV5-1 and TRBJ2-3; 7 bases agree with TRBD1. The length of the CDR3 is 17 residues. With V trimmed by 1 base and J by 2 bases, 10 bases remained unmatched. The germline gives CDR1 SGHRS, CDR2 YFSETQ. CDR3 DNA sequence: TGCGCCAGCAGCTTGCCGCACGGGACAGACCTCACAGATACGCAGTATTTT. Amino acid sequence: CASSLPHGTDLTDTQYF.

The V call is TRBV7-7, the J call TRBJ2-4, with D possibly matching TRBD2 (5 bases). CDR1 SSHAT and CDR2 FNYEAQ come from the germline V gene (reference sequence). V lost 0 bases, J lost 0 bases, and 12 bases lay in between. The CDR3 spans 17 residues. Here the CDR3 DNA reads TGTGCCAGCAGCTTAGCGAGGGATGATCTAGCCAAAAACATTCAGTACTTC. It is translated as CASSLARDDLAKNIQYF.

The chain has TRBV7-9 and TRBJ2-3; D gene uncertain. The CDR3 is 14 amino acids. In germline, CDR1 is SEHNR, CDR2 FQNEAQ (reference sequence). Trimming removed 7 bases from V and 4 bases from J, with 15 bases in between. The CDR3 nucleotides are TGTGCCAGCACCGCCCTAGAGAGACCAGATACGCAGTATTTT. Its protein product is CASTALERPDTQYF.

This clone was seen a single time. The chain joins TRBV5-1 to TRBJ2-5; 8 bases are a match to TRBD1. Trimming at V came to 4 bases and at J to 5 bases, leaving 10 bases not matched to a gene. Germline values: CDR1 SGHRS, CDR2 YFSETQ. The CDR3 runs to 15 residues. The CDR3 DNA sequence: TGCGCCAGCAGCGTGGCGTCAGGGGGCGCCGAGACCCAGTACTTC. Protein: CASSVASGGAETQYF.

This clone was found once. The CDR3 sequence is CASSLVGAGGYTF. CDR3 bases: TGTGCCAGCAGTTTAGTGGGCGCGGGTGGCTACACCTTC. The V gene is TRBV27, the J gene TRBJ1-2; D remains ambiguous. The germline gives CDR1 MNHEY, CDR2 SMNVEV (reference sequence). The CDR3 runs 13 residues. Trimming stripped 2 bases from V and 7 bases from J, with 11 bases between.

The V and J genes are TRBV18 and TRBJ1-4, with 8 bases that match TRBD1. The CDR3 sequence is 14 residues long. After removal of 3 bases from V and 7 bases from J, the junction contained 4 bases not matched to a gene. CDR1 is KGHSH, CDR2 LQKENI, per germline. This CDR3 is CASSPTGDGEKLFF. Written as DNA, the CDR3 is TGTGCCAGCTCACCGACAGGGGACGGTGAAAAACTGTTTTTT. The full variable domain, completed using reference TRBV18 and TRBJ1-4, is NAGVMQNPRHLVRRRGQEARLRCSPMKGHSHVYWYRQLPEEGLKFMVYLQKENIIDESGMPKERFSAEFPKEGPSILRIQQVVRGDSAAYFCASSPTGDGEKLFFGSGTQLSVL.

CDR3 sequence: CASSQRVQGLFYEQYF. In DNA, the CDR3 is TGTGCCAGCAGCCAACGAGTACAGGGGCTATTCTACGAGCAGTACTTC. The chain joins TRBV3-1 (or the pseudogene TRBV3-2) to TRBJ2-7, with 7 bases lining up with TRBD1. The CDR3 has 16 amino acids. CDR1 is LGHDT, CDR2 YNNKEL, per germline (reference sequence). V was pared by 2 bases and J by 3 bases, with 10 bases of the junction left unmatched.

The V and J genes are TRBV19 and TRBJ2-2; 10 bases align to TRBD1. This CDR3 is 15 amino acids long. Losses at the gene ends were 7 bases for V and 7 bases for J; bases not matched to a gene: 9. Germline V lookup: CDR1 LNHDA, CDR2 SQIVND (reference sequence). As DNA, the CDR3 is TGTGCCAGTAATCCCGGGACAGGGGCCAACGGGGAGCTGTTTTTT. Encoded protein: CASNPGTGANGELFF.

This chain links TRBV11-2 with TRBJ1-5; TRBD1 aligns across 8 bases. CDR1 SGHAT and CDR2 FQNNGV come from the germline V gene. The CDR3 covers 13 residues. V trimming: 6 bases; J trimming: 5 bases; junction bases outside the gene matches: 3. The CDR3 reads CASRPDRDQPQHF. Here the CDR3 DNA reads TGTGCCAGCAGACCGGACAGGGATCAGCCCCAGCATTTT.

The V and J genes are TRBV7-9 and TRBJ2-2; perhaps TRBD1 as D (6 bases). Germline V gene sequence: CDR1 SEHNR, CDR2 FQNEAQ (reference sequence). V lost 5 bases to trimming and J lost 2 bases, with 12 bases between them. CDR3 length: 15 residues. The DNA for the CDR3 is TGTGCCAGCAGCAAGCTCAGGGGTAACACCGGGGAGCTGTTTTTT. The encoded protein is CASSKLRGNTGELFF. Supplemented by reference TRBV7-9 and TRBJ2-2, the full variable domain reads DTGVSQNPRHKITKRGQNVTFRCDPISEHNRLYWYRQTLGQGPEFLTYFQNEAQLEKSRLLSDRFSAERPKGSFSTLEIQRTEQGDSAMYLCASSKLRGNTGELFFGEGSRLTVL.

Written as DNA, the CDR3 is TGTGCCACCAGCAGAGCAGGCAGGGGGGGCACAGATACGCAGTATTTT. This translates into CATSRAGRGGTDTQYF. The chain couples TRBV15 to TRBJ2-3, with D possibly TRBD1 on 7 matching bases. This CDR3 has 16 residues. The ends were cut back, 1 base at V and 1 base at J, with 12 bases in the middle. Looked up from germline, CDR1 is LNHNV and CDR2 is YYDKDF (reference sequence). Combining the CDR3 with reference TRBV15 and TRBJ2-3 gives the whole variable domain DAMVIQNPRYQVTQFGKPVTLSCSQTLNHNVMYWYQQKSSQAPKLLFHYYDKDFNNEADTPDNFQSRRPNTSFCFLDIRSPGLGDTAMYLCATSRAGRGGTDTQYFGPGTRLTVL.

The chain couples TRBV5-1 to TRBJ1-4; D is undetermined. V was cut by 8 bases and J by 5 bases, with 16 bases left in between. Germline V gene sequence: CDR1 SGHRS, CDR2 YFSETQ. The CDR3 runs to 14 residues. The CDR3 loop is CASSLTGGNEKLFF. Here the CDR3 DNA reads TGCGCCAGTTCCCTGACTGGCGGGAATGAAAAACTGTTTTTT.

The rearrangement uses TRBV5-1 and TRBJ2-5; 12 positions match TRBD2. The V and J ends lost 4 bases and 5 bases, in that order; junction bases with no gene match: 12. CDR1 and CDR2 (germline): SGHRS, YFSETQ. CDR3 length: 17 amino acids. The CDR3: CASSAGLAGSAVETQYF. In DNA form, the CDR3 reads TGCGCCAGCAGCGCCGGACTAGCGGGATCCGCGGTGGAGACCCAGTACTTC. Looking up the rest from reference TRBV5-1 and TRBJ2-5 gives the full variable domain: KAGVTQTPRYLIKTRGQQVTLSCSPISGHRSVSWYQQTPGQGLQFLFEYFSETQRNKGNFPGRFSGRQFSNSRSEMNVSTLELGDSALYLCASSAGLAGSAVETQYFGPGTRLLVL.

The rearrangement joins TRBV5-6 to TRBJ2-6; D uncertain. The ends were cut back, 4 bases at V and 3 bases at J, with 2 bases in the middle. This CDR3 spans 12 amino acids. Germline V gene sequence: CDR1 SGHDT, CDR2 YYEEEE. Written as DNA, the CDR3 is TGTGCCAGCAGCCTTGGGGCCAACGTCCTGACTTTC. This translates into CASSLGANVLTF.

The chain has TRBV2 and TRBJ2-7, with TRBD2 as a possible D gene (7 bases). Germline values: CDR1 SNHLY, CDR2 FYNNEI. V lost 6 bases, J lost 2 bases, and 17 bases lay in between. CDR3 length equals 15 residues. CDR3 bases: TGTGCCAGCAGCCCCCGGGGGGACACCGCCTACGAGCAGTACTTC. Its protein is CASSPRGDTAYEQYF. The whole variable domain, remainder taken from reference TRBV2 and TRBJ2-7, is EPEVTQTPSHQVTQMGQEVILRCVPISNHLYFYWYRQILGQKVEFLVSFYNNEISEKSEIFDDQFSVERPDGSNFTLKIRSTKLEDSAMYFCASSPRGDTAYEQYFGPGTRLTVT.

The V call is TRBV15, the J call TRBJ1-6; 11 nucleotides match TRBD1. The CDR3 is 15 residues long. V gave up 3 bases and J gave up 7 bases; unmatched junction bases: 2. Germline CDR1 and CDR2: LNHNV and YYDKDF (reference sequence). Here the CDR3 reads CATSRDRGRNSPLHF. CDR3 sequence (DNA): TGTGCCACCAGCAGGGACAGGGGGCGAAATTCACCCCTCCACTTT.

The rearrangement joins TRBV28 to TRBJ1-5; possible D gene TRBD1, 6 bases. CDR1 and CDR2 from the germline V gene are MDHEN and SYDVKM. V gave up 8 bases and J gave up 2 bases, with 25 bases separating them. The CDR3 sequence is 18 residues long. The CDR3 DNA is TGTGCCAGCGGTGGACCCGGACAGCCTAATTTGGGCAATCAGCCCCAGCATTTT. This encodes CASGGPGQPNLGNQPQHF.